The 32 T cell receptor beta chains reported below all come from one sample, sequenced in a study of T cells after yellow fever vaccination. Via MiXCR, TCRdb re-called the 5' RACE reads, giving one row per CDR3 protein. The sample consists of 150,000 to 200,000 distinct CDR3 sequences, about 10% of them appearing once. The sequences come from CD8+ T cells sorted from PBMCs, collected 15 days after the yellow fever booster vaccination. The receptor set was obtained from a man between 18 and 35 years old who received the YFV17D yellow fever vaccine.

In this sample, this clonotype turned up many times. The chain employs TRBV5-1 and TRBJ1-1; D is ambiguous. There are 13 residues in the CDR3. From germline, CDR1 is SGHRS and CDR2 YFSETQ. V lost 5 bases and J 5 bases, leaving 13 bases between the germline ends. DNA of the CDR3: TGCGCCAGCAGAGTGAATAGAGAGACTGAAGCTTTCTTT. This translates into CASRVNRETEAFF.

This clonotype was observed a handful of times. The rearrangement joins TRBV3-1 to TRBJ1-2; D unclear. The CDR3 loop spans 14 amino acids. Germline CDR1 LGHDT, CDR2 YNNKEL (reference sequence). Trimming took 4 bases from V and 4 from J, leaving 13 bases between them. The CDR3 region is CASSPPRMGYGYTF. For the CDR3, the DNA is TGTGCCAGCAGCCCTCCCCGGATGGGCTATGGCTACACCTTC.

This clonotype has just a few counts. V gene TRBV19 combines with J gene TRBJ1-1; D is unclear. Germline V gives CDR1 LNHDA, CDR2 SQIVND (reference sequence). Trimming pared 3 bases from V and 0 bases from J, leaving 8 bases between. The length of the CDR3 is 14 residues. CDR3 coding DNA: TGTGCCAGTAGTATCGGTCAAATGAACACTGAAGCTTTCTTT. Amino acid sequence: CASSIGQMNTEAFF.

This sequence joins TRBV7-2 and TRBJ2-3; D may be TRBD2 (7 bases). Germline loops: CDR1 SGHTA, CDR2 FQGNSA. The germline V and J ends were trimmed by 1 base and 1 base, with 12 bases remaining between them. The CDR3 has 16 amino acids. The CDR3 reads CASSLDPGGRTDTQYF. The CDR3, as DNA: TGTGCCAGCAGCTTAGACCCGGGGGGCCGCACAGATACGCAGTATTTT.

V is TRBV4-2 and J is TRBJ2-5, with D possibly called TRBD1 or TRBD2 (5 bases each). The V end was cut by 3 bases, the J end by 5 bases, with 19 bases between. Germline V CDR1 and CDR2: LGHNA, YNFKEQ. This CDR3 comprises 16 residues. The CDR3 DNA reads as TGTGCCAGCAGCCAGGGGCTGGGCAGCGGCCAGGAGACCCAGTACTTC. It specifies CASSQGLGSGQETQYF.

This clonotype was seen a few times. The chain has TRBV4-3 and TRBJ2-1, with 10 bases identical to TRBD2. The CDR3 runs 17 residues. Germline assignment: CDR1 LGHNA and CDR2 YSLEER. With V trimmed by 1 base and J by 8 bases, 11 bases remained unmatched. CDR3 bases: TGCGCCAGCAGCCAAGGGGTGAGCGGGGGGGCCGTAGATGAGCAGTTCTTC. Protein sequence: CASSQGVSGGAVDEQFF.

For the CDR3, the DNA is TGTGCCATCACTCGGACTAGCGGGGCCCCCACAGATACGCAGTATTTT. Residues: CAITRTSGAPTDTQYF. The chain carries TRBV10-3 and TRBJ2-3, with 12 bases aligning to TRBD2. CDR3 length: 16 residues. Germline V gives CDR1 ENHRY, CDR2 SYGVKD. V shed 7 bases, J shed 2 bases, and the junction held 7 bases outside the gene matches.

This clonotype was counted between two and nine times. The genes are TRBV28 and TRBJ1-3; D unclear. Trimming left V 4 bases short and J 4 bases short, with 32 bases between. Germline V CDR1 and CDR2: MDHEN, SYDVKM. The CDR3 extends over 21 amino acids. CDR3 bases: TGTGCCAGCAGTTCGACCAAATCACAGAGTTCTGTTGGGTTAGGGGGAAACACCATATATTTT. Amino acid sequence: CASSSTKSQSSVGLGGNTIYF.

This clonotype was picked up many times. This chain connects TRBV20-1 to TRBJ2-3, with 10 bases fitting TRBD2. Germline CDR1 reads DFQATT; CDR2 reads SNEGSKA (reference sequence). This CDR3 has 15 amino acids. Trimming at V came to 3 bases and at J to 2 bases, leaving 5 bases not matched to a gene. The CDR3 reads CSARDSGGPTDTQYF. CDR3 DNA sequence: TGCAGTGCTAGGGATAGCGGGGGGCCCACAGATACGCAGTATTTT.

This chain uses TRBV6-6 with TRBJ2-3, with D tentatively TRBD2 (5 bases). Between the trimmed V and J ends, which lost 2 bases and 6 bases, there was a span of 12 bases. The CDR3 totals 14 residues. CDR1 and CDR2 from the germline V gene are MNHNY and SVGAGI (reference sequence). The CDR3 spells CASSYPAPGDTQYF. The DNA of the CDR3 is TGTGCCAGCAGTTACCCCGCCCCGGGGGATACGCAGTATTTT.

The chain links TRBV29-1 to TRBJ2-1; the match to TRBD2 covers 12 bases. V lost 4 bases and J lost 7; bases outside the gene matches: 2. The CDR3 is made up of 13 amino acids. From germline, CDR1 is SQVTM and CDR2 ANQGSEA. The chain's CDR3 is CSVGLAGENEQFF. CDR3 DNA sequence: TGCAGCGTTGGACTAGCGGGGGAAAATGAGCAGTTCTTC.

The chain's CDR3 is CATSDQSGTGGSRAGELFF. The CDR3, as DNA: TGTGCCACCAGTGATCAATCCGGGACAGGGGGTTCGAGGGCCGGGGAGCTGTTTTTT. V is TRBV24-1 and J is TRBJ2-2; 11 positions match TRBD1. Losses at the gene ends were 3 bases for V and 6 bases for J; bases not matched to a gene: 14. The CDR3 covers 19 residues. CDR1 and CDR2 from the germline V gene are KGHDR and SFDVKD.

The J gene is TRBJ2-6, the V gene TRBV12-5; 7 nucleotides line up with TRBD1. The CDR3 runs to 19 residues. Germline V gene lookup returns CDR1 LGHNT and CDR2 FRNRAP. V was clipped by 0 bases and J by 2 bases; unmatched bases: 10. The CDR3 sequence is CASGLVLPGQLTGANVLTF. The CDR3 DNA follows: TGTGCTAGTGGTTTGGTACTCCCGGGACAGTTAACTGGGGCCAACGTCCTGACTTTC.

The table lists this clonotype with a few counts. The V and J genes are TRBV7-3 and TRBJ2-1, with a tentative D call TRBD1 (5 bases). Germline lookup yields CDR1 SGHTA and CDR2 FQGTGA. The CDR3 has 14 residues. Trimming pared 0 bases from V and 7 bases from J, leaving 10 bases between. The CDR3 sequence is CASSLTGPHNEQFF. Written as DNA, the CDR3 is TGTGCCAGCAGCTTAACGGGGCCCCATAATGAGCAGTTCTTC.

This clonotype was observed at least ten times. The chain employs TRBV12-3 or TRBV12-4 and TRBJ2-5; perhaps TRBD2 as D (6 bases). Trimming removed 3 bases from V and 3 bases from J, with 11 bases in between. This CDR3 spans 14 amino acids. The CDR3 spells CASSLTSGEETQYF. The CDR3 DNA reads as TGTGCCAGCAGTTTGACTAGTGGGGAAGAGACCCAGTACTTC.

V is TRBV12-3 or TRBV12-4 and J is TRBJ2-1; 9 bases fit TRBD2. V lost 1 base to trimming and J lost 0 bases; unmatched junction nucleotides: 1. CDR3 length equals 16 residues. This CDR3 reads CASSLVRGGSYNEQFF. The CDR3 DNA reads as TGTGCCAGCAGTTTAGTGCGGGGGGGCTCCTACAATGAGCAGTTCTTC.

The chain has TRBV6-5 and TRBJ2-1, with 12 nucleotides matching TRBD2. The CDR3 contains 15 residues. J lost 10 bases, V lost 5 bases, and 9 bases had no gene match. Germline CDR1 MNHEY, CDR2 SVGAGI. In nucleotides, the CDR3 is TGTGCCAGCAGTCCATCTAGCGGGGGGGCCGTCGAGCAGTTCTTC. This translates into CASSPSSGGAVEQFF.

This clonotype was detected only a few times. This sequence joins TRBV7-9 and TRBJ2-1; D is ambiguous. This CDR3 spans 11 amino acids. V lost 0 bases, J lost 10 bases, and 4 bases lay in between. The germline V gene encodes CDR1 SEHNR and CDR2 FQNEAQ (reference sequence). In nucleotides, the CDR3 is TGTGCCAGCAGCTTAGCTGCCGAGCAGTTCTTC. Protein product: CASSLAAEQFF.

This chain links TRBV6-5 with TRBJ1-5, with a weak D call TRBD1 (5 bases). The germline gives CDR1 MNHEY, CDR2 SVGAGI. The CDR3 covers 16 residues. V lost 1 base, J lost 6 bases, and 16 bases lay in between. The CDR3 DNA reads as TGTGCCAGCAGTTACTACTACGTAGCCGGGGGTCAGCCCCAGCATTTT. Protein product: CASSYYYVAGGQPQHF.

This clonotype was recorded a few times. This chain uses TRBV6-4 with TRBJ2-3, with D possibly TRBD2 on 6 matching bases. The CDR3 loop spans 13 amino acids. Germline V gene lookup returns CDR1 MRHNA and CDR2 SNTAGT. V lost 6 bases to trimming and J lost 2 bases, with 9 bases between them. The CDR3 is CASSGTPTDTQYF. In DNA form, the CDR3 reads TGTGCCAGCAGCGGGACTCCCACAGATACGCAGTATTTT.

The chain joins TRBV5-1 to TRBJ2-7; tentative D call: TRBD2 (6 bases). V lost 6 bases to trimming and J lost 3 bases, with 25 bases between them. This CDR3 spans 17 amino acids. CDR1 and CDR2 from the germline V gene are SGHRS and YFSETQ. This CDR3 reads CASTLGISGANFYEQYF. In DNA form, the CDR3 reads TGCGCCAGCACTTTGGGGATATCGGGAGCTAATTTCTACGAGCAGTACTTC.

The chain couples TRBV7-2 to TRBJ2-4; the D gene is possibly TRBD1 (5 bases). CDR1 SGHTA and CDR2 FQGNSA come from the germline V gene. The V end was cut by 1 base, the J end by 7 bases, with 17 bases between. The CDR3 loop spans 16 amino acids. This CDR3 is CASSLVPDQSGNIQYF. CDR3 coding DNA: TGTGCCAGCAGCTTAGTCCCAGATCAGTCAGGGAACATTCAGTACTTC. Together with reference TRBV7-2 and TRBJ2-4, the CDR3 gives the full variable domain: GAGVSQSPSNKVTEKGKDVELRCDPISGHTALYWYRQSLGQGLEFLIYFQGNSAPDKSGLPSDRFSAERTGGSVSTLTIQRTQQEDSAVYLCASSLVPDQSGNIQYFGAGTRLSVL.

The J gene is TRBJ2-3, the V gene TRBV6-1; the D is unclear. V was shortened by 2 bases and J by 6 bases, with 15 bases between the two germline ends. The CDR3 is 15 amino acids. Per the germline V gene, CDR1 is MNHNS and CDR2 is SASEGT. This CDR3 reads CASSEPPGPEDTQYF. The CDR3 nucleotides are TGTGCCAGCAGTGAACCCCCCGGACCAGAGGATACGCAGTATTTT.

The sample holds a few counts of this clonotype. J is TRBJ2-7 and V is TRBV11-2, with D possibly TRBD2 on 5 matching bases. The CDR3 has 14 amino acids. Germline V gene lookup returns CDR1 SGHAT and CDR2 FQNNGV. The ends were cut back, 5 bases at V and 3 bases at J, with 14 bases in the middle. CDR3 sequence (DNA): TGTGCCAGCAGCCTTGGGCGACGGGACTACGAGCAGTACTTC. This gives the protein CASSLGRRDYEQYF.

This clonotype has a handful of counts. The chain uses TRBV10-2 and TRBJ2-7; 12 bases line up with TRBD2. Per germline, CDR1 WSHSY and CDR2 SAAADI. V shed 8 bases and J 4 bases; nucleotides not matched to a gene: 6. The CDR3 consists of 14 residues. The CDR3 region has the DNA TGCGCCAGCTTAAAAGGACTAGCGGGATACGAGCAGTACTTC. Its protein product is CASLKGLAGYEQYF.

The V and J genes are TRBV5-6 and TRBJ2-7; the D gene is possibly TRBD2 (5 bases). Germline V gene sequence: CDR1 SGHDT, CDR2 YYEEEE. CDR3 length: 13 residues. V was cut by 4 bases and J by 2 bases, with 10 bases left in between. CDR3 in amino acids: CASSPAEAYEQYV. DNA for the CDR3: TGTGCCAGCAGCCCGGCGGAGGCCTACGAGCAGTACGTC.

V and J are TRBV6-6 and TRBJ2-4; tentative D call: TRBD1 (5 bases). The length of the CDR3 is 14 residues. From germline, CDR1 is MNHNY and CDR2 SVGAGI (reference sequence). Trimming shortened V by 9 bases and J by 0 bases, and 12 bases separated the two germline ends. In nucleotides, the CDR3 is TGTGCCAGTGAAGGGGATATAGCCAAAAACATTCAGTACTTC. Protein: CASEGDIAKNIQYF.

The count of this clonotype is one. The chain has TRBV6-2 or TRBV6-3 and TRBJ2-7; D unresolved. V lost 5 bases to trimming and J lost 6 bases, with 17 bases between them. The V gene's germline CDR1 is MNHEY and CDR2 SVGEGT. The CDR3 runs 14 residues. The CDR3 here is CASSRTFGVAEQYV. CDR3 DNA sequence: TGTGCCAGCAGTCGAACCTTTGGGGTCGCCGAGCAGTACGTC.

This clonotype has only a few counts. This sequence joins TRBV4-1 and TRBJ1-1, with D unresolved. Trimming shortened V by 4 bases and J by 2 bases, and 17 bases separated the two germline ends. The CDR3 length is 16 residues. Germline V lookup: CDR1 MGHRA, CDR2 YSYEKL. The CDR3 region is CASSLPEGYANTEAFF. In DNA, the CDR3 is TGCGCCAGCAGCCTCCCTGAGGGATATGCTAACACTGAAGCTTTCTTT.

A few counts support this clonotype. CDR3: CASTPPDGQETQYF. The CDR3 DNA sequence: TGTGCCAGTACCCCCCCGGATGGTCAAGAGACCCAGTACTTC. The V gene is TRBV19, the J gene TRBJ2-5; no reliable D call. Trimming pared 7 bases from V and 2 bases from J, leaving 14 bases between. The CDR3 has 14 residues. The V gene's germline CDR1 is LNHDA and CDR2 SQIVND (reference sequence).

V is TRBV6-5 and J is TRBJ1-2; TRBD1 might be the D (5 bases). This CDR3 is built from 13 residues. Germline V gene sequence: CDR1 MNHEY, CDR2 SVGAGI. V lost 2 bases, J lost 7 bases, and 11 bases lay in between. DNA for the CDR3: TGTGCCAGCAGTTACGCCCAGGGAAGTGGCTACACCTTC. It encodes CASSYAQGSGYTF.

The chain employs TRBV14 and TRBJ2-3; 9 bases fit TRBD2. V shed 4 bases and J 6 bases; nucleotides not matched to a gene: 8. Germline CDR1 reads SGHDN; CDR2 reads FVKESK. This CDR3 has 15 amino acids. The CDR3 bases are TGTGCCAGCAGCCCAGGGACTAGCCCCTCCGATACGCAGTATTTT. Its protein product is CASSPGTSPSDTQYF.